Below, one T cell receptor beta chain is given with its context. Its antigen remains unidentified. No clone much larger than this one lies a single base away; base qualities are absent. This entry is derived from a study of blood T cell repertoires in COVID-19 (dated by TCRdb to 2019 to 2021). Regarding the research as a whole: Collaborator samples came from the United States, Italy and Spain and covered acute and convalescent phases of COVID-19. The prospective study material was composed of cDNA or gDNA derived from T cells, B-cell-depleted T cells, or PBMCs. Deeply sampled blood TCRbeta repertoires from subjects exposed to, actively infected with, or recovered from COVID-19 were included in the dataset. The repertoires were released in a freely available public database intended as a resource for research on the immune response to SARS-CoV-2. The samples were drawn from the first 160 participants of the ongoing ImmuneRACE study and from roughly 1,300 subjects provided by 6 global collaborators. Sample metadata almost always included a de-identified subject ID, COVID-19 status, age in years and sex. Where available, HLA class I and class II types were taken from metadata supplied by the sample provider and were not determined by assay-based typing. Summary of the overall study and its limitations: The quantity of clinical and demographic metadata differed by source and by participant and was supplied without curation.

One collaborating source in Seattle enrolled patients during active infection and followed them longitudinally through the course of disease. Whole blood was collected in K2EDTA tubes by collaborating institutions according to the institutions' own protocols. Collaborator samples were shipped for TCRbeta analysis as frozen whole blood, isolated PBMCs, or DNA extracted from either sample type. The CDR3, cysteine through phenylalanine, is 16 amino acids long. Just the 48-base CDR3 DNA is kept, in frame starting at base 1. For CDR1 and CDR2, the germline V gene lists MDHEN and SYDVKM. V has 5 bases trimmed and J has 1 base trimmed; junction bases matching no gene number 4. TCRbeta CDR3 regions were amplified from genomic DNA by means of the immunoSEQ Assay, a bias-controlled multiplex PCR. In the original analysis: The number of nucleated cells in each sample was estimated from the amplification of reference gene primers within the assay. To quantify the absolute abundance of each unique TCRbeta CDR3 rearrangement, sequence reads were collapsed and filtered. For each sample, productive Simpson clonality was calculated by taking the square root of Simpson's diversity index across productive rearrangements. The clones in this table, taken by TCRdb from immuneACCESS, are in-frame only. Not every clone is retained; where verified, under half of the shortfall comes from an unresolved V gene, and the cause of the rest is unknown. V and J calls and clone size are as listed in that table; D and trimming were resolved from the DNA. Within this sample are tens of thousands of clones, with around 90% of them counted one time only. Around 5.1% of the sample is in the top ten clones.

The material sequenced was peripheral blood. This TCR derives from a man aged 60 to 75 with COVID-19, enrolled during active disease. The rearrangement joined TRBV28 to TRBJ2-1; 11 middle bases align to TRBD2. The DNA reads TGTGCCAGCAGTGAACTAGCGGGAGAGTCCTACAATGAGCAGTTCTTC. Its coded protein is CASSELAGESYNEQFF.